The entry below gives a single T cell receptor beta chain sequence along with its context. It has no known antigen specificity. Per-base qualities were not stored, and no clone one base away is much larger. This entry comes from a study of radiotherapy plus CTLA-4 blockade in lung cancer (dated by TCRdb to about 2018). Regarding the complete study: Among enrolled patients, around 20% had an objective response and 25% to 35% reached disease control. The research as a whole found: After treatment with radiotherapy and ipilimumab, TCR clones that originated in tumors expanded in peripheral blood. The strongest predictors of response were reported to be early dynamic shifts in blood T cell clones along with a rise in serum interferon-beta following radiation.

CDR1 and CDR2 were assigned from the germline V gene as SGHVS and FQNEAQ. The CDR3 holds 13 amino acids from the cysteine to the phenylalanine. Kept here is only the CDR3 DNA, which spans 39 bases and is read in frame from base 1. At the junction V is shortened by 1 base and J by 5 bases, with 8 bases in between. The study evaluated CTLA-4 blockade (ipilimumab) given together with focal radiation therapy in patients who had chemo-refractory metastatic non-small-cell lung cancer. The protocol used for the library was the immunoSEQ multiplex PCR assay. Entries here come from immuneACCESS through TCRdb and include only in-frame sequences with V and J called. Some clones fail to appear in such tables; in the studies checked, an unresolved V gene covers under half of the shortfall, and the cause of the remainder is unknown. The sample table contains roughly 98,000 clones; only one count was recorded for around 86% of them. Together, the top ten hold approximately 15% of the sample.

This clonotype was sampled from a human donor with non-small cell lung cancer that progressed on radiotherapy plus ipilimumab. This chain joins TRBV7-8 to TRBJ1-2; perhaps TRBD1 is the D gene, with 5 bases matching. The input for sequencing was peripheral blood, taken from a patient treated with radiotherapy plus ipilimumab. The nucleotides read TGTGCCAGCAGCTTAGACGGGGGATATGGCTACACCTTC. Its protein is CASSLDGGYGYTF.